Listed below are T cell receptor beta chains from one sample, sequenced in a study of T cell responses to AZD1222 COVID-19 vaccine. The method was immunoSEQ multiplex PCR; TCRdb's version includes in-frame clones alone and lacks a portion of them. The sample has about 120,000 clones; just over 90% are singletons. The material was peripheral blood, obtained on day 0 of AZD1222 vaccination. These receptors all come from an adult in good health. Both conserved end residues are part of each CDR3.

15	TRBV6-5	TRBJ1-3	CASTPGTKAGNTIYF
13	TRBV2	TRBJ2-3	CASSVTRPGTQYF
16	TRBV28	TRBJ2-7	CASSQPTRGQGNEQYF
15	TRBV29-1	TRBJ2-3	CSVFRTGVFTDTQYF
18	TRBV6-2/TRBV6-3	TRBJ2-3	CASSYTPQEWAATDTQYF
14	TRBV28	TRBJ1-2	CASSLVQPTYGYTF
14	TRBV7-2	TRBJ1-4	CASRADRGGEKLFF
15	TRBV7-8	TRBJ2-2	CASRKAGGRTGELFF
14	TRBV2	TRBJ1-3	CASSEGTVGNTIYF
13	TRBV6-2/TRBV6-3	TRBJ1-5	CASSYGDDQPQHF
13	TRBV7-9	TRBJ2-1	CASSFGADNEQFF
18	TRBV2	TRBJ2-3	CASKSTSGRFPSTDTQYF
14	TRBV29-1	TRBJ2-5	CSATPLAGGETQYF
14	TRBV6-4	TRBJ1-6	CASSEWGGESPLHF
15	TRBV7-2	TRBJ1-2	CASSSYIGTNYGYTF
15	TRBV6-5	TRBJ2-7	CASSPGLAGTYEQYF
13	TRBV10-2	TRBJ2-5	CASSGRLQETQYF
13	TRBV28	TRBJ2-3	CASSLQGVDTQYF
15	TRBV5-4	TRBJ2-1	CASSFEREGRHEQFF
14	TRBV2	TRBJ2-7	CASTPRPSSYEQYF
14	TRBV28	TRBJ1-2	CASSPRGRLYGYTF
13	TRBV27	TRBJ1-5	CASSLGGSQPQHF
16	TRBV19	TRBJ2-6	CASSRWTGAGANVLTF
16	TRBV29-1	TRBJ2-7	CSVGTRTGHLDAGQYF
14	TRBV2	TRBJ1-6	CASNRGPDNSPLHF
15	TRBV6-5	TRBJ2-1	CASSYSEREVEEQFF
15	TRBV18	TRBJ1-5	CASSQGPRKGQPQHF
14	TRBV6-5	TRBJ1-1	CASRSGTGDTEAFF
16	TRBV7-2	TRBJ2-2	CASSLVASGNTGELFF
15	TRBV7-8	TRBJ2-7	CASSFDRDPGYEQYF
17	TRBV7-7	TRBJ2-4	CASSLRRRFATKNIQYF
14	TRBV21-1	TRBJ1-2	CASLTERGEDGYTF
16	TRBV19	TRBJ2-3	CASSMGLGPHTDTQYF
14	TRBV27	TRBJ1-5	CARAERQGSQPQHF
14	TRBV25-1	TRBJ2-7	CASSPVRAPYEQYF
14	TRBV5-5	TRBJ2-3	CASSLKVSTDTQYF
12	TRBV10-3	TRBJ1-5	CAISDRTGPQHF
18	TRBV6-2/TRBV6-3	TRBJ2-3	CASSYNSRLAGSTDTQYF
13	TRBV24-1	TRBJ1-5	CATGQVDRQPQHF